This TCR beta chain was profiled in a study of cytomegalovirus exposure and HLA in healthy donors. The overall study: Early released data had about 80 million unique TCRs, all coming from HLA-typed donors. The study, taken as a whole, reports: Reports credit the classifier with highly specific, highly sensitive diagnosis of cytomegalovirus status. The study had only CMV serostatus as immune exposure information.

Healthy bone marrow donors supplied every sample. Primers included in the PCR were 60 Vbeta and 13 Jbeta primers. Assay: immunoSEQ multiplex PCR; the TCRdb copy retains only in-frame clones and omits some. The sample carries 100,000 to 150,000 clones, over 65% recorded once. Trimming pared 4 bases from V and 6 bases from J, leaving 17 bases between. CDR3 size: 14 residues. Germline V gene sequence: CDR1 GTSNPN, CDR2 SVGIG (reference sequence). In this sample, this clone turned up once. Its matching antigen is unknown. Sequencing used PBMCs. V gene TRBV30 combines with J gene TRBJ2-3; possibly TRBD2 for D (6 bases). This TCR was recovered from a man aged 18 to 29 in good health and CMV-seropositive. CDR3 DNA sequence: TGTGCCTGGATCCAAGGAAGGGGAGGTGATACGCAGTATTTT. Its translation: CAWIQGRGGDTQYF. Based on the CDR3 plus reference TRBV30 and TRBJ2-3, the full variable domain is SQTIHQWPATLVQPVGSPLSLECTVEGTSNPNLYWYRQAAGRGLQLLFYSVGIGQISSEVPQNLSASRPQDRQFILSSKKLLLSDSGFYLCAWIQGRGGDTQYFGPGTRLTVL.